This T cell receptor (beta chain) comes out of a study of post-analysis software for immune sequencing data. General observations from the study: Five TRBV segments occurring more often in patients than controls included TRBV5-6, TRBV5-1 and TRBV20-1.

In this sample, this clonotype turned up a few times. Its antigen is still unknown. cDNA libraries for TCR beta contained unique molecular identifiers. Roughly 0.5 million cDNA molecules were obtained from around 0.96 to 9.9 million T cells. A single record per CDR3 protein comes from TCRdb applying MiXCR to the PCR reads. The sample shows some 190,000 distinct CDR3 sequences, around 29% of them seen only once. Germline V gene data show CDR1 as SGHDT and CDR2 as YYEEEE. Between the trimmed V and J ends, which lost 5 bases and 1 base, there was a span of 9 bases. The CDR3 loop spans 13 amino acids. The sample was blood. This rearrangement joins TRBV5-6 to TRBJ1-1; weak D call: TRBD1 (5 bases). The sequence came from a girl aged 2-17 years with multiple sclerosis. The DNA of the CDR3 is TGTGCCAGCAGATCAAGGGGGAACACTGAAGCTTTCTTT. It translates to CASRSRGNTEAFF. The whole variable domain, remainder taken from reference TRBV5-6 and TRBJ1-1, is DAGVTQSPTHLIKTRGQQVTLRCSPKSGHDTVSWYQQALGQGPQFIFQYYEEEERQRGNFPDRFSGHQFPNYSSELNVNALLLGDSALYLCASRSRGNTEAFFGQGTRLTVV.